This T cell receptor (beta chain) emerged from a study of T cell repertoires in cytomegalovirus infection. Across the study: Carrying CMV and the relevant HLA type showed in public TCR beta signatures. Study results and caveats: CMV-specific HLA-C-restricted TCR beta clonotypes dominated the ex vivo response.

CDR1 and CDR2 from the germline V gene are SEHNR and FQNEAQ (reference sequence). The CDR3 runs 16 residues. The ends lost 5 bases at V and 6 bases at J; junction bases unmatched: 10. TCRdb analysed the reads with MiXCR anew, one entry per CDR3 protein. This sample has about 300,000 distinct CDR3 sequences, with roughly 25% found just once. This clonotype was picked up many times. Its antigen is as yet unknown. The genes are TRBV7-9 and TRBJ1-2, with TRBD1 identical over 12 bases. This TCR was sampled from a human donor in good health (CMV status not recorded). Some clones in this sample may be carry-over from other donors' samples. The sample taken for sequencing was PBMCs. This CDR3 is CASSPTGTGGWHGYTF. DNA for the CDR3: TGTGCCAGCAGCCCCACGGGGACAGGGGGCTGGCATGGCTACACCTTC.